This is a list of T cell receptor beta chains from one sample in a study of cytomegalovirus exposure and HLA in healthy donors. Using immunoSEQ multiplex PCR, the repertoire was profiled, and TCRdb retains in-frame clones only, with some absent. Counted here are around 85,000 clones, about 80% occurring once; the ten biggest clones make up approximately 7.5%. The sequenced sample was PBMCs. Receptors were obtained from a man aged 30 to 39 in good health and CMV-seronegative. The CDR3 runs from the conserved cysteine through the conserved F or W. A D gene is named only where the DNA matches it firmly. Size values are once, few and many counts, or a class for expanded clones, and some rows have none.

clone size | J gene | V gene | D gene | CDR3 DNA | CDR3 protein
. | TRBJ1-2 | TRBV28 | . | TGTGCCAGCAGTCTCAGTGGGCCCTATGGCTACACCTTC | CASSLSGPYGYTF
. | TRBJ2-6 | TRBV5-1 | . | TGCGCCAGCAGCATATCAGGGCCCAGGGCCAACGTCCTGACTTTC | CASSISGPRANVLTF
. | TRBJ1-1 | TRBV6-5 | . | TGTGCCAGCCAAAGCGGGCTAATGAACACTGAAGCTTTCTTT | CASQSGLMNTEAFF
. | TRBJ2-3 | TRBV5-1 | TRBD2 | TGCGCCAGCAGCTGGGGTGTAGGGGGGACTAGCGCAGATACGCAGTATTTT | CASSWGVGGTSADTQYF
. | TRBJ2-2 | TRBV30 | TRBD2 | TGTGCCTGGAGTGCATCTCGGACTAGCGGGAACACCGGGGAGCTGTTTTTT | CAWSASRTSGNTGELFF
. | TRBJ2-2 | TRBV6-1 | . | TGTGCCAGCCGGGGGTGGACACCCAACACCGGGGAGCTGTTTTTT | CASRGWTPNTGELFF
. | TRBJ2-1 | TRBV4-1 | TRBD2 | TGCGCCAGCAGTGCCCGGTTCCTAGCGGGGGGGTTAGGCTACAATGAGCAGTTCTTC | CASSARFLAGGLGYNEQFF
once | TRBJ2-1 | TRBV5-4 | TRBD1 | TGTGCCAGCACCGAGGGGGCAGAGGGCTCCTACAATGAGCAGTTCTTC | CASTEGAEGSYNEQFF
. | TRBJ1-2 | TRBV30 | TRBD1 | TGTGCCTGGAGTGCCTTTCCGGGACAGGGGAACTATGGCTACACCTTC | CAWSAFPGQGNYGYTF
. | TRBJ2-7 | TRBV5-1 | TRBD1 | TGCGCCAGCAGCCAAGACAGGGGCCCCTCCTACGAGCAGTACTTC | CASSQDRGPSYEQYF
. | TRBJ1-2 | TRBV19 | TRBD1 | TGTGCCAGTAGTACTCCACAGGGGGGAGGCTACACCTTC | CASSTPQGGGYTF
. | TRBJ2-1 | TRBV6-4 | TRBD1 | TGTGCCAGCAGTGACCTTCCGGGACAGCCCTACAATGAGCAGTTCTTC | CASSDLPGQPYNEQFF
. | TRBJ1-1 | TRBV6-4 | TRBD1 | TGTGCCAGCAGCGTACAGGGGGGGAGTACTGAAGCTTTCTTT | CASSVQGGSTEAFF
. | TRBJ2-2 | TRBV5-4 | TRBD1 | TGTGCCAGCAGTCCGACAGGGGAGCTAAACACCGGGGAGCTGTTTTTT | CASSPTGELNTGELFF
. | TRBJ1-1 | TRBV2 | TRBD1 | TGTGCCAGCAGATGGACAGGGAGCACTGAAGCTTTCTTT | CASRWTGSTEAFF
. | TRBJ2-1 | TRBV2 | . | TGTGCCAGCAGTGAACAGGGGATATACAATGAGCAGTTCTTC | CASSEQGIYNEQFF